A single sample is the source of the 2 T cell receptor beta chains below, sequenced in a study of low-dose radiotherapy and immunotherapy resistance in tumors. Alpha- and beta-chain coverage of first-strand cDNA came from TRAV- and TRBV-specific primers. Using a constant-region primer together with a V-primer adapter, TCRs were subjected to about 18 PCR cycles of amplification. One entry per CDR3 protein, called by TCRdb with MiXCR from the reads. The sample comprises about 44,000 distinct CDR3 sequences, about 25% of which are singletons, and around 9.1% rests with the top ten. Time point in this sample: after trial treatment. Treatment specified: LDRT plus nivolumab, ipilimumab, low-dose cyclophosphamide and aspirin (RACIN trial). The source was PBMCs, collected after low-dose radiotherapy plus immunotherapy. These receptors originate from a male donor with prostate cancer.

This clonotype came up many times. V is TRBV5-6 and J is TRBJ2-3; the match to TRBD1 covers 9 bases. Looked up from germline, CDR1 is SGHDT and CDR2 is YYEEEE. The CDR3 runs to 17 residues. Germline trimming cut 0 bases from V and 3 bases from J; bases unmatched to any gene: 8. CDR3 nucleotide sequence: TGTGCCAGCAGCTTGGCTTCATCGGGACAGGGAACAGATACGCAGTATTTT. Translated, it gives CASSLASSGQGTDTQYF. Drawing the rest from reference TRBV5-6 and TRBJ2-3, the complete variable domain is DAGVTQSPTHLIKTRGQQVTLRCSPKSGHDTVSWYQQALGQGPQFIFQYYEEEERQRGNFPDRFSGHQFPNYSSELNVNALLLGDSALYLCASSLASSGQGTDTQYFGPGTRLTVL.

This clonotype was recorded many times. J is TRBJ2-7 and V is TRBV7-9; D perhaps matches TRBD1 (5 bases). The CDR3 extends over 11 amino acids. V dropped 4 bases and J dropped 6 bases, with 7 bases sitting between them. Germline CDR1 and CDR2: SEHNR and FQNEAQ (reference sequence). The CDR3 coding sequence is TGTGCCAGCAGCTGGGGCGGCGAGCAGTACTTC. It yields the protein CASSWGGEQYF.